The entry below gives a single T cell receptor beta chain sequence along with its context. No cognate antigen has been identified for it. Per-nucleotide qualities are absent, and no much larger clonotype sits a single base away. The germline V gene (reference sequence) sets CDR1 to GTSNPN and CDR2 to SVGIG. The cysteine opens and the phenylalanine closes a CDR3 of 14 amino acids. CDR3 DNA is the only sequence kept; it has 42 bases, read in frame from the first base. The junction carries 16 bases between V and J, which are trimmed by 4 bases and 4 bases respectively. Library prep was done by the immunoSEQ multiplex PCR assay. For the multiplex PCR, a mixture combining 60 forward primers for TCR Vbeta segments and 13 reverse primers for TCR Jbeta segments was used. A multiplex PCR assay on genomic DNA amplified the CDR3 region of rearranged TCR beta genes. Amplified TCR beta libraries were sequenced as 87-base-pair reads on the Illumina HiSeq System. The authors' pipeline ran thus. A later analysis tallied some 79 million unique TCR beta chains across the 700 or so repertoires, and about 12 million of those chains were shared by two or more donors. To remove PCR and sequencing errors, raw reads were error-corrected and collapsed into unique sequences using a nearest-neighbor algorithm that merged closely related sequences. To assign V, D and J gene segments, CDR3 sequences were aligned to IMGT reference sequences. For a sequence to be retained, a match of at least six nucleotides to both a V gene segment and a J gene segment was required. A rearrangement counted as productive if the CDR3 had no stop codons and remained in frame with V and J, and every other rearrangement counted as non-productive. CDR3 was defined according to IMGT convention as the region running from the second conserved V-encoded cysteine to the conserved J-encoded phenylalanine. In an earlier analysis of more than 550 of the donors, sequences lacking an unambiguous match to a single V gene segment were excluded. In an earlier analysis of 587 of the donors, V segments were called functional above 56.7% productive rearrangements and were called segregating when the between-donor standard deviation exceeded 5%. To diagnose cytomegalovirus status from the catalog of TCR beta chain sequences, a statistical classification framework was built. In a later analysis, TCR nucleotide sequences were compared against IMGT/GENE-DB human TR gene sequences so that V and J genes could be assigned. Using the TCRdist pipeline, a later analysis assigned CDR3 sequences along with most-parsimonious VDJ recombination scenarios. A later analysis defined each TCR beta chain by its CDR3 amino acid sequence plus V-gene family, and excluded reads lacking a unique V-gene family. To address suspected cross-contamination and a sequencing artifact, a later analysis removed 450 to 700 highly shared, low-generation-probability nucleotide sequences. In a later analysis, a clonal expansion index for each public chain was calculated from normalized within-repertoire ranks of inferred template counts. Generation probabilities in a later analysis came from a VDJ recombination model fitted to out-of-frame rearrangements, and those results were checked against IGoR. Hypergeometric tests were used in a later analysis to score TCR-TCR, TCR-HLA and TCR-CMV co-occurrence, with a repertoire-size bias correction applied to the TCR pairs. A later analysis estimated false discovery rates by permuting HLA or CMV assignments 20 times. A later analysis grouped co-occurring TCRs with DBSCAN, adding TCRdist sequence similarity when clustering within HLA-allele-positive subsets. Repertoires with fewer than 30,000 or more than 120,000 public chains were left out of co-occurrence clustering, as were about 5 repertoires with anomalous nucleotide sharing. TCRdb obtained this table from immuneACCESS and retained in-frame rearrangements with V and J assigned. These tables miss some clones; where compared with another copy, unresolved V genes account for less than half of the shortfall, and the remainder is unexplained. V, J and clone size derive from that table, while D and trimming were established from the DNA sequence. Here the sample has about 160,000 clones; approximately 80% occur a single time. The top ten hold roughly 1.5% of the sample.

The cohort was made up of several hundred healthy bone marrow donors. Cohort members were all nominally healthy when sampled, although unrecorded immune exposures were likely present. The donor tested CMV seronegative, placing the donor among the 300 to 450 seronegative members of the cohort. A peripheral blood sample was collected from each donor, and TCR beta sequencing was performed on peripheral blood mononuclear cells. Genomic DNA was extracted from the blood cell samples with the Qiagen DNeasy Blood Extraction Kit. The source of the sample is a study of cytomegalovirus exposure and HLA in healthy donors (dated by TCRdb to the late 2010s). Looking at the study overall: An earlier analysis of several hundred of the donors reported 250 to 300 Gb of sequence data and approximately 110 million unique TCR beta sequences from roughly 180 million T cells. An early release covering roughly 600 HLA-typed donors comprised about 290 gigabases of sequencing data and tens of millions of unique TCR sequences. Of the roughly 400 genotyped donors, 80% to 90% were placed in the genetic ancestry cluster associated with self-reported Caucasian donors. Typing coverage differed by locus: A, B, C, DRB1 and DQB1 were typed in roughly 620-640 donors, DQA1 in about 500, DPA1 in some 610, and DPB1 in about 450. HLA typing included class I and class II loci at four-digit resolution. Along with the approximately 650-subject first cohort, a separate validation cohort of roughly 110 different subjects was used. Rather than using new phenotypic data, the later analysis identified candidate immune exposures from TCR beta sequences and from how often those sequences occurred across donors. Among approximately 370 genotyped donors of the cohort, an average of about 220,000 unique TCR beta nucleotide sequences was sequenced per donor, of which 15% to 20% were non-productive. All discovery cohort repertoires had been generated using a single sequencing platform. A later analysis re-analyzed previously published TCR beta repertoires from roughly 630 donors and added high-resolution HLA genotyping to study TCR occurrence patterns. The study was designed to test whether signatures of past pathogen exposure could be identified by cataloging public T cell receptors. High-throughput TCR immunosequencing, statistical association of individual TCRs with disease status, and machine learning were combined to predict cytomegalovirus infection status. Genome-wide SNP genotypes for about 65% of the roughly 670 donors were used in a later genetic analysis, which treated that subset as a discovery cohort. Donor age, sex, ethnicity and CMV serostatus were collected together with the repertoire data. Five DR-DQ haplotypes were treated as single units for association and clustering because of strong linkage in the cohort. In an earlier analysis of 500 to 650 of the donors, high-throughput TCR beta sequencing was used to judge whether each TCR beta V gene segment behaved as functional or pseudogenic. The T cell repertoires of 666 subjects were profiled by immunosequencing and related to cytomegalovirus serostatus. Overall study results and their limits: Compared with the 666-donor mean, donors in an Asian-associated ancestry cluster had fewer N-insertions in productive TCRs, according to a later genetic analysis. The cohort was sequenced for TCR beta chains only, and without alpha or paired-chain data the features that could be detected were limited. In the study, about 150 TCR beta chains were listed as associated with cytomegalovirus. A cluster of highly shared sequence variants was judged likely to be a technical artifact of the sequencing pipeline. Across donors, most TCR sequences were observed very rarely, whereas some public TCRs were present in many individuals. A later analysis reported that several top co-occurrence clusters appeared linked to parvovirus B19, influenza, CMV and Epstein-Barr virus. Because counts were too low, seventeen rarely observed V segments, including chromosome 9 orphons, were left out of the earlier analysis of approximately 500 of the donors. The classifier was reported to diagnose cytomegalovirus status with high specificity and sensitivity in both the original cohort and the validation cohort. A further reported finding was that TCR beta sequences accurately predicted the HLA-A and HLA-B alleles for most subjects in the first cohort. Immune exposure information for the cohort was limited to CMV serostatus. A few of the identified cytomegalovirus-associated TCR beta chains were confirmed in vitro to be specific for cytomegalovirus antigens. A later analysis found that TCR association rates varied across HLA loci, with DRB1 alleles showing the most associated TCRs and HLA-C alleles the fewest. In a later analysis, HLA-associated TCR beta chains showed more clonal expansion and lower generation probabilities than non-associated chains that were equally common. A later analysis found that most CMV-associated TCR beta chains appeared HLA-restricted, with HLA associations seemingly driven largely by CMV exposure. Roughly uniform sequencing depth across donors was assumed in presence/absence analyses, although this assumption may not hold. Correlated functional status among segregating V segments might be attributable to linkage disequilibrium, but an unknown experimental factor could not be ruled out. In an earlier analysis of about 540 of the donors, most TCR beta V segments were observed in productive rearrangements about 87% or about 30% of the time, broadly matching IMGT annotations. Because some donors lacked HLA typing at each locus, the association tests relied only on the typed subset. Strong co-occurrence of HLA alleles, especially DR and DQ, made assigning TCR associations to individual alleles difficult. It was suggested by the authors that the approach could potentially be generalized to other disease states and immunological phenotypes. The 87-base-pair reads could not distinguish some IMGT-functional V segments, including TRBV6-2 and TRBV6-3, so those segments were excluded. An association between a missense DCLRE1C variant and V-gene and J-gene trimming of TCR beta chains was found in a later genetic analysis and replicated in an independent cohort. Specific HLA alleles were associated with 18,000 or so TCR beta sequences at a false discovery rate of 0.05 in a later analysis.

The V and J segments used are TRBV30 and TRBJ1-1; TRBD1 is perhaps the D gene, given 6 matching bases. The sequenced sample consisted of PBMCs. This sequence originates from a woman aged 18 to 35 in good health and CMV-seronegative. The CDR3 protein sequence reads: CAWTPRGGLTEAFF. The DNA is as follows: TGTGCCTGGACCCCCAGGGGTGGCCTCACTGAAGCTTTCTTT.